The 9 T cell receptor beta chains reported below all come from one sample, sequenced in a study of Graves' ophthalmopathy and Graves' hyperthyroidism. The study amplified TCR beta CDR3 regions using RNA transcripts. HTBI primers were employed in first-round RT-PCR, then a second-round multiplex PCR followed. A single record per CDR3 protein comes from TCRdb applying MiXCR to the multiplex PCR reads. Counted here are 900,000 to 1,200,000 distinct CDR3 sequences, 36% occurring once; the ten biggest clones make up roughly 10%. The sequencing sample was made of peripheral blood or thyroid tissue (not recorded which). The receptors stem from an adult man with Graves' hyperthyroidism.

This clonotype was seen many times. The chain has TRBV11-2 and TRBJ1-5; 10 bases line up with TRBD1. The germline gives CDR1 SGHAT, CDR2 FQNNGV. The CDR3 sequence is 16 residues long. The V and J ends lost 5 bases and 2 bases, in that order; junction bases with no gene match: 6. The CDR3 coding sequence is TGTGCCAGCAGCCGTGGGACAGGGGCCGGCAATCAGCCCCAGCATTTT. This encodes CASSRGTGAGNQPQHF.

This clonotype came up a few times. J is TRBJ1-1 and V is TRBV4-3, with TRBD1 as a possible D gene (5 bases). The V gene's germline CDR1 is LGHNA and CDR2 YSLEER. V was cut by 3 bases and J by 2 bases, with 13 bases left in between. CDR3 length: 15 amino acids. DNA for the CDR3: TGCGCCAGCAGCCAGTCCTGGGGGGGAAACACTGAAGCTTTCTTT. Translating it yields CASSQSWGGNTEAFF.

This clonotype was found many times. V usage is TRBV5-1 and J usage is TRBJ1-1; a weak D match, TRBD1 (5 bases). Germline assignment: CDR1 SGHRS and CDR2 YFSETQ. The CDR3 loop spans 14 amino acids. V was pared by 4 bases and J by 4 bases, with 14 bases between. In nucleotides, the CDR3 is TGCGCCAGCAGCCGACTCAGGGAGGGCACTGAAGCTTTCTTT. Translated, it gives CASSRLREGTEAFF.

This clonotype appeared many times. This rearrangement joins TRBV2 to TRBJ1-1, with 9 bases aligning to TRBD1. This CDR3 has 12 amino acids. Trimming at V came to 5 bases and at J to 11 bases, leaving 6 bases not matched to a gene. The germline V gene has CDR1 SNHLY and CDR2 FYNNEI. Here the CDR3 DNA reads TGTGCCAGCAGTCCCGGGACAGGGAGTGCTTTCTTT. It yields the protein CASSPGTGSAFF.

In its sample, this clonotype was seen many times. The chain has TRBV6-5 and TRBJ2-5; perhaps TRBD1 as D (5 bases). CDR3 size: 13 residues. Germline V lookup: CDR1 MNHEY, CDR2 SVGAGI. V was pared by 5 bases and J by 7 bases, with 14 bases between. The DNA for the CDR3 is TGTGCCAGCAGTACTCTCAGGGTGGGGACCCAGTACTTC. Translated, it gives CASSTLRVGTQYF.

This sequence joins TRBV15 and TRBJ2-6, with a weak D call TRBD2 (5 bases). CDR1 and CDR2 (germline): LNHNV, YYDKDF (reference sequence). V was cut by 8 bases and J by 0 bases, with 14 bases left in between. CDR3 size: 16 residues. The CDR3 nucleotides read TGTGCCACCCGGTTTGGAGGAGCCTCTGGGGCCAACGTCCTGACTTTC. Protein sequence: CATRFGGASGANVLTF.

This clonotype was recorded a few times. This rearrangement joins TRBV20-1 to TRBJ1-6, with a weak D call TRBD1 (6 bases). This CDR3 has 14 residues. Trimming stripped 5 bases from V and 9 bases from J, with 17 bases between. The germline V gene has CDR1 DFQATT and CDR2 SNEGSKA (reference sequence). This CDR3 is CSAGHGRGISPLHF. CDR3 coding DNA: TGCAGTGCTGGCCACGGTAGGGGGATTTCACCCCTCCACTTT.

The V and J genes are TRBV20-1 and TRBJ1-2, with TRBD1 matching over 7 bases. Trimming removed 4 bases from V and 8 bases from J; junction bases left unmatched: 13. Germline assignment: CDR1 DFQATT and CDR2 SNEGSKA (reference sequence). This CDR3 contains 14 residues. The CDR3 reads CSAIDYDRVEGYTF. CDR3 DNA sequence: TGCAGTGCTATCGATTACGACAGGGTTGAGGGCTACACCTTC.

Concerning this clonotype itself: A read error may account for a junction end that differs from germline. The rearrangement links TRBV5-4 to TRBJ1-1, with D uncertain. CDR3 length: 18 amino acids. Germline CDR1 is SGHNT and CDR2 is YYREEE (reference sequence). CDR3 sequence reads: CDSSQDTVLGRASTEAFF. CDR3 DNA sequence: TGTGACAGCAGCCAAGATACGGTGTTGGGGAGGGCGAGCACTGAAGCTTTCTTT. The full variable domain, with the rest looked up from reference TRBV5-4 and TRBJ1-1, is ETGVTQSPTHLIKTRGQQVTLRCSSQSGHNTVSWYQQALGQGPQFIFQYYREEENGRGNFPPRFSGLQFPNYSSELNVNALELDDSALYLCDSSQDTVLGRASTEAFFGQGTRLTVV.